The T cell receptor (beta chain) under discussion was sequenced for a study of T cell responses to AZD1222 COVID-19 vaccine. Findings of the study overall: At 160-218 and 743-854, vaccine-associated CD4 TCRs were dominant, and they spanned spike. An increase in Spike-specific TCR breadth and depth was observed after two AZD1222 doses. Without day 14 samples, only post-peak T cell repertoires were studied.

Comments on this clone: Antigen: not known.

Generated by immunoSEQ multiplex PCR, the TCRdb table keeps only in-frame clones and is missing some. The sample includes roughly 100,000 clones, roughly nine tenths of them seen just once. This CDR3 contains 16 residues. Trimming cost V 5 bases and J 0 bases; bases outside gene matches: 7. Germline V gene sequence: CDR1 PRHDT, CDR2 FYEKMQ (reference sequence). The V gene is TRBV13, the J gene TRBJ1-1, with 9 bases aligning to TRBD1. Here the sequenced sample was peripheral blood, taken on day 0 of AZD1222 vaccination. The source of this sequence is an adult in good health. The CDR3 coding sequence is TGTGCCAGCAGCAAGGGACAGGGTTTGGTGAACACTGAAGCTTTCTTT. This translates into CASSKGQGLVNTEAFF.